The entry below gives a single T cell receptor (beta chain) sequence along with its context. This entry is derived from a study of T cell responses to AZD1222 COVID-19 vaccine. Sequencing used immunoSEQ multiplex PCR; TCRdb keeps in-frame clones, though not all of them. Seen here are 150,000 to 200,000 clones, 88% observed once, and the top ten hold more than 5.5%. This CDR3 spans 16 amino acids. The germline V gene encodes CDR1 SEHNR and CDR2 FQNEAQ (reference sequence). V shed 6 bases and J 7 bases; nucleotides not matched to a gene: 10. This TCR was sampled from an adult in good health. The rearrangement joins TRBV7-9 to TRBJ2-1; 12 bases map to TRBD2. Sequenced material: peripheral blood, taken on day 0 of AZD1222 vaccination. CDR3 residues: CASSSLGLAGSNEQFF. The DNA for the CDR3 is TGTGCCAGCAGTTCTCTCGGACTAGCGGGAAGTAATGAGCAGTTCTTC.